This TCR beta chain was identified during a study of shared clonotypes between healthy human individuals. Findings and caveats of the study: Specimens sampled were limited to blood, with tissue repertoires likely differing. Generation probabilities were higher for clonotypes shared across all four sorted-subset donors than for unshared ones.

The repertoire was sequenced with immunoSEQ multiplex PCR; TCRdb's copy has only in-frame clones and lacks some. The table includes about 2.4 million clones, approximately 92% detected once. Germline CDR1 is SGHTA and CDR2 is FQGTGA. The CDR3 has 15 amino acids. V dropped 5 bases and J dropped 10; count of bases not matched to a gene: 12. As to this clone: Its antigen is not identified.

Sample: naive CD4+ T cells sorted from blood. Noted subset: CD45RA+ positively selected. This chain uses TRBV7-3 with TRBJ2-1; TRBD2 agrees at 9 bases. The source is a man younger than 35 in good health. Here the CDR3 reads CASSPRPGLAEEQFF. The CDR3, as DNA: TGTGCCAGCAGCCCCAGGCCGGGACTAGCAGAAGAGCAGTTCTTC.